The following is a T cell receptor beta chain sequence with its context. Antigen unknown. This record comes from a study of cytomegalovirus exposure and HLA in healthy donors. Study findings and constraints: Sequencing depth across donors, presence/absence analyses assumed, was roughly uniform.

PCR was performed using 60 Vbeta and 13 Jbeta primers. Repertoires were generated with immunoSEQ multiplex PCR, while TCRdb's copy carries only in-frame clones and drops some. The sample has some 60,000 clones; 87% are singletons. The V and J ends lost 9 bases and 7 bases, in that order; junction bases with no gene match: 4. The CDR3 has 14 amino acids. Germline V gene lookup returns CDR1 SNHLY and CDR2 FYNNEI. The chain has TRBV2 and TRBJ2-1; TRBD2 matches at 15 bases. The sample consisted of PBMCs. The clonotype comes from a man younger than 30 in good health and CMV-seronegative. Written as DNA, the CDR3 is TGTGCCAGGGGACTAGCGGGGGGAGGGAATGAGCAGTTCTTC. Its translation: CARGLAGGGNEQFF.